This paragraph covers one TCR beta chain sequence. Antigen unknown. Regions amplified from RNA transcripts were the TCR beta CDR3 regions. HTBI primers were the set used in a first-round RT-PCR of the TCR CDR3. TCRdb reanalysed the multiplex PCR reads using MiXCR and keeps one entry per CDR3 protein. The data contain a few hundred thousand distinct CDR3 sequences, roughly an eighth of them singletons. V was cut by 5 bases and J by 4 bases, with 14 bases left in between. The CDR3 is 14 residues long. Germline CDR1 MNHNS, CDR2 SASEGT. The data are from a study of T cells in Graves' hyperthyroidism and ophthalmopathy. Whole-study context: Before any treatment, at initial diagnosis, peripheral blood was collected.

Study outcomes and limitations: Within blood appeared most thyroid clonotypes that had expanded above 0.001.

Hyperthyroidism was newly diagnosed in patients aged 18 to 65 (duration under 2 months). The material sequenced was blood. The clonotype originates from a woman in her late teens or twenties with Graves' hyperthyroidism. The chain recombines TRBV6-1 with TRBJ2-5; TRBD2 might be the D (6 bases). The CDR3 loop is CASSPRRRGETQYF. CDR3 DNA sequence: TGTGCCAGCAGTCCGAGGAGGAGGGGAGAGACCCAGTACTTC.